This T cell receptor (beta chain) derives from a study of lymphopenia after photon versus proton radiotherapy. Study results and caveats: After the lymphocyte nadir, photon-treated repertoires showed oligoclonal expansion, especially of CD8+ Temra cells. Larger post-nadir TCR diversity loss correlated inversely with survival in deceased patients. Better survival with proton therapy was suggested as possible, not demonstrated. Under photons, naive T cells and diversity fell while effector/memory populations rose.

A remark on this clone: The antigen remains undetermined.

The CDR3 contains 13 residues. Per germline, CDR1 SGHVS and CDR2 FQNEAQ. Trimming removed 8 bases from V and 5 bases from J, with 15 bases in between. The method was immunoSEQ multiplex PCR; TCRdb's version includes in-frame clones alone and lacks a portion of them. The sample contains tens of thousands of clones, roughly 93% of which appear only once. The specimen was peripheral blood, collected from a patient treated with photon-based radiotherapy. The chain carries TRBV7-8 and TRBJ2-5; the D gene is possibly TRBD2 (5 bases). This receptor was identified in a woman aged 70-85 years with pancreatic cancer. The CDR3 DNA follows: TGTGCCAGCGTTCGTGGGCGCGGGGAGACCCAGTACTTC. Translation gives CASVRGRGETQYF.